Listed here are 17 T cell receptor beta chains from one sample, sequenced in a study of blood T cell repertoires in COVID-19. This table comes from immunoSEQ multiplex PCR, and its TCRdb copy is limited to in-frame clones, with some not included. The data show tens of thousands of clones, about 85% seen once. Sample: peripheral blood. These receptor sequences come from a human donor in a cohort sampled during active COVID-19.

The chain employs TRBV6-5 and TRBJ2-7; the match to TRBD2 covers 7 bases. The CDR3 spans 14 residues. The germline gives CDR1 MNHEY, CDR2 SVGAGI. Germline trimming cut 5 bases from V and 0 bases from J; bases unmatched to any gene: 4. The CDR3 DNA is TGTGCCAGCAGTCTCGGGGGGAGCTCCTACGAGCAGTACTTC. It encodes CASSLGGSSYEQYF.

The chain joins TRBV3-1 (or the pseudogene TRBV3-2) to TRBJ1-2; perhaps TRBD1 as D (5 bases). V shed 0 bases and J shed 8 bases, with 16 bases lying between them. The germline V gene has CDR1 LGHDT and CDR2 YNNKEL (reference sequence). The CDR3 is made up of 15 amino acids. The CDR3 bases are TGTGCCAGCAGCCAAGATCTCGGGGGGTCCTGGGGCTACACCTTC. It yields the protein CASSQDLGGSWGYTF.

This chain uses TRBV30 with TRBJ2-1; 10 bases agree with TRBD2. Unmatched junction bases numbered 2, after V lost 2 bases and J lost 7 bases. CDR3 length: 13 amino acids. CDR1 GTSNPN and CDR2 SVGIG come from the germline V gene (reference sequence). The CDR3 DNA follows: TGTGCCTGGAGTAGCGGGGGGGGAAATGAGCAGTTCTTC. It codes for CAWSSGGGNEQFF. Complete variable domain (other parts from reference TRBV30 and TRBJ2-1): SQTIHQWPATLVQPVGSPLSLECTVEGTSNPNLYWYRQAAGRGLQLLFYSVGIGQISSEVPQNLSASRPQDRQFILSSKKLLLSDSGFYLCAWSSGGGNEQFFGPGTRLTVL.

The chain has TRBV7-3 and TRBJ2-5, with a possible D match to TRBD1 (6 bases). The CDR3 is made up of 17 amino acids. Germline lookup yields CDR1 SGHTA and CDR2 FQGTGA. V dropped 6 bases and J dropped 2 bases, with 22 bases sitting between them. CDR3: CASRLIHPEDSQETQYF. In nucleotides, the CDR3 is TGTGCCAGCAGGCTTATTCATCCCGAGGACAGTCAAGAGACCCAGTACTTC. The whole variable domain, remainder taken from reference TRBV7-3 and TRBJ2-5, is GAGVSQTPSNKVTEKGKYVELRCDPISGHTALYWYRQSLGQGPEFLIYFQGTGAADDSGLPNDRFFAVRPEGSVSTLKIQRTERGDSAVYLCASRLIHPEDSQETQYFGPGTRLLVL.

The chain uses TRBV6-5 and TRBJ2-7, with TRBD1 matching over 10 bases. This CDR3 contains 15 residues. CDR1 and CDR2 from the germline V gene are MNHEY and SVGAGI. V lost 2 bases to trimming and J lost 1 base; unmatched junction nucleotides: 2. CDR3 bases: TGTGCCAGCAGTTACCGGACAGGGGGTTCCTACGAGCAGTACTTC. This translates into CASSYRTGGSYEQYF.

The V gene is TRBV19, the J gene TRBJ2-7; a weak D match, TRBD1 (6 bases). Germline V gives CDR1 LNHDA, CDR2 SQIVND (reference sequence). This CDR3 comprises 13 residues. Trimming took off 5 bases at V and 5 bases at J, with 13 bases between the two ends. CDR3 region: CASSATGIHEQYF. The CDR3 DNA follows: TGTGCCAGTAGTGCTACAGGGATCCACGAGCAGTACTTC.

This clone was found a few times. The chain recombines TRBV25-1 with TRBJ1-6; 7 positions match TRBD1. The J segment lost 7 bases and the V segment lost 7 bases, leaving 7 bases of the junction unmatched. The germline gives CDR1 MGHDK, CDR2 SYGVNS. The CDR3 is 14 residues long. The chain's CDR3 is CASTRGGGNSPLHF. The DNA for the CDR3 is TGTGCCAGCACCCGAGGGGGCGGCAATTCACCCCTCCACTTT.

This chain joins TRBV19 and TRBJ2-7, with a weak D call TRBD1 (6 bases). The CDR3 is 15 residues long. Germline CDR1 reads LNHDA; CDR2 reads SQIVND (reference sequence). Trimming pared 2 bases from V and 3 bases from J, leaving 14 bases between. The CDR3 DNA reads TGTGCCAGTAGTATAAGGGCCCAGGGGTTCTACGAGCAGTACTTC. Amino acid sequence: CASSIRAQGFYEQYF.

This clone was observed once. The chain links TRBV5-4 to TRBJ1-6; D gene uncertain. CDR3 length: 13 amino acids. Germline V gene sequence: CDR1 SGHNT, CDR2 YYREEE (reference sequence). Trimming shortened V by 0 bases and J by 8 bases, and 6 bases separated the two germline ends. The CDR3, as DNA: TGTGCCAGCAGCTTGGACCAGGATTCACCCCTCCACTTT. Translated, it gives CASSLDQDSPLHF.

The gene calls are TRBV10-3 and TRBJ2-1; possible D gene TRBD2, 7 bases. The CDR3 extends over 14 amino acids. Germline V lookup: CDR1 ENHRY, CDR2 SYGVKD. The V and J ends lost 6 bases and 8 bases respectively, with 17 bases between them. CDR3 region: CAIRGGRASDEQFF. The CDR3 coding sequence is TGTGCCATCAGGGGGGGGCGGGCCAGCGATGAGCAGTTCTTC.

The chain links TRBV7-2 to TRBJ1-6; D call uncertain. The CDR3 consists of 15 residues. The V end lost 1 base, the J end lost 8 bases, and 12 bases lay between the germline ends. Per germline, CDR1 SGHTA and CDR2 FQGNSA. As DNA, the CDR3 is TGTGCCAGCAGCTTAGAAGCAGGCCCGTATTCACCCCTCCACTTT. It codes for CASSLEAGPYSPLHF.

The sample holds a few counts of this clone. DNA of the CDR3: TGTGCCAGCAGCCCGGTTGCCACCGGGGAGCTGTTTTTT. It codes for CASSPVATGELFF. The gene calls are TRBV6-6 and TRBJ2-2; D is unresolved. The V gene's germline CDR1 is MNHNY and CDR2 SVGAGI (reference sequence). The CDR3 extends over 13 amino acids. Trimming took 6 bases from V and 4 from J, leaving 9 bases between them.

The gene calls are TRBV24-1 and TRBJ2-2; 11 bases agree with TRBD1. Germline-derived CDR1 and CDR2 are KGHDR and SFDVKD. Trimming took 0 bases from V and 4 from J; bases not matched to a gene: 6. The CDR3 extends over 18 amino acids. The CDR3 spells CATSDLGGTGGVTGELFF. In DNA form, the CDR3 reads TGTGCCACCAGTGATTTGGGGGGGACAGGGGGAGTCACCGGGGAGCTGTTTTTT.

This rearrangement joins TRBV18 to TRBJ1-6, with 10 bases that match TRBD1. Germline V CDR1 and CDR2: KGHSH, LQKENI. The V segment lost 6 bases and the J segment 12 bases; nucleotides outside the gene matches: 8. This CDR3 comprises 14 residues. In DNA, the CDR3 is TGTGCCAGCTCCCCCGGGACAGGGGATTTACCCCTCCACTTT. Translation: CASSPGTGDLPLHF.

This clone has just one count. The chain combines TRBV19 with TRBJ2-3, with 7 bases fitting TRBD1. CDR1 LNHDA and CDR2 SQIVND come from the germline V gene (reference sequence). Trimming took 6 bases from V and 4 from J; bases not matched to a gene: 10. The CDR3 runs 15 residues. The CDR3 sequence is CASRVGRGYPDTQYF. CDR3 bases: TGTGCCAGTAGGGTCGGCAGGGGGTACCCAGATACGCAGTATTTT. The entire variable domain, with the rest obtained from reference TRBV19 and TRBJ2-3, is as follows: DGGITQSPKYLFRKEGQNVTLSCEQNLNHDAMYWYRQDPGQGLRLIYYSQIVNDFQKGDIAEGYSVSREKKESFPLTVTSAQKNPTAFYLCASRVGRGYPDTQYFGPGTRLTVL.

The chain has TRBV12-3 or TRBV12-4 and TRBJ1-2, with D perhaps TRBD1 (5 bases). Trimming stripped 9 bases from V and 4 bases from J, with 15 bases between. The CDR3 loop spans 13 amino acids. CDR3 protein: CASSLGGIYGYTF. Here the CDR3 DNA reads TGTGCCAGTTCCCTGGGGGGGATCTATGGCTACACCTTC.

The chain employs TRBV2 and TRBJ1-1; 10 positions match TRBD1. Germline loops: CDR1 SNHLY, CDR2 FYNNEI. V shed 10 bases and J 0 bases; nucleotides not matched to a gene: 8. The CDR3 totals 15 residues. CDR3 coding DNA: TGTGCCAAATTCGGGACAGGGGCCCTGAACACTGAAGCTTTCTTT. The encoded protein is CAKFGTGALNTEAFF. The whole variable domain, remainder taken from reference TRBV2 and TRBJ1-1, is EPEVTQTPSHQVTQMGQEVILRCVPISNHLYFYWYRQILGQKVEFLVSFYNNEISEKSEIFDDQFSVERPDGSNFTLKIRSTKLEDSAMYFCAKFGTGALNTEAFFGQGTRLTVV.